The T cell receptor (beta chain) under discussion was sequenced for a study of blood T cell repertoires in COVID-19. Authors' data handling: Amplification from reference gene primers served as the basis for estimated nucleated cell counts. TCRdb's copy holds only in-frame clones and misses some; the assay was immunoSEQ multiplex PCR. D and trimming were read from the DNA, whereas the V and J calls and clone size are those reported in that table. This table has over 50,000 clones, roughly 85% appearing once. This CDR3 has 17 amino acids. V was clipped by 4 bases and J by 0 bases; unmatched bases: 4. Germline lookup yields CDR1 SGHRS and CDR2 YFSETQ.

Material for sequencing was peripheral blood. This clonotype was obtained from a human donor in a cohort sampled during active COVID-19. This rearrangement joins TRBV5-1 to TRBJ2-1, with 13 positions matching TRBD2. DNA of the CDR3: TGCGCCAGCAGCCCTACTAGCGGGAGGGTCTCCTACAATGAGCAGTTCTTC. Its protein product is CASSPTSGRVSYNEQFF.